What follows are 24 T cell receptor beta chains derived from one specimen sequenced in a study of blood T cells in healthy people across ages (dated by TCRdb to between 2014 and 2016). The library was obtained by 5' RACE. The sequencer listed for this sample is Illumina HiSeq 2500. A second PCR of roughly 6 to 11 cycles was run with a J-beta primer mix and a sample-barcoded 5' primer. The public sequencing data were trimmed at Q25 with fastp and processed into clonotypes with MiXCR by TCRdb, which kept only in-frame beta chains. When rows share a CDR3 protein, they turn into one entry using the most common DNA and genes. The sample table records over a million distinct CDR3 sequences; 59% of these occur just once. The top ten constitute 6.5% to 8% of the sample. Sequenced material: blood. Every receptor here comes from a man between 18 and 35 years old in good health.

The chain recombines TRBV6-5 with TRBJ2-1, with D perhaps matching TRBD1 (6 bases). This CDR3 comprises 13 residues. The germline gives CDR1 MNHEY, CDR2 SVGAGI. The V end was cut by 5 bases, the J end by 5 bases, with 10 bases between. The CDR3, as DNA: TGTGCCAGCAGTGACAGGCCCCACAATGAGCAGTTCTTC. It is translated as CASSDRPHNEQFF.

V and J are TRBV7-9 and TRBJ2-1, with TRBD2 matching over 11 bases. The V gene's germline CDR1 is SEHNR and CDR2 FQNEAQ (reference sequence). The V gene end was trimmed by 5 bases and the J gene end by 14 bases; junction bases not matched to a gene: 14. There are 15 residues in the CDR3. The CDR3 DNA reads TGTGCCAGCAGCCTTAGCGGGGGGGCTACCCCGGAGGAGTTCTTC. It translates to CASSLSGGATPEEFF.

The chain recombines TRBV29-1 with TRBJ2-7, with D possibly TRBD1 on 7 matching bases. CDR3 size: 15 residues. V dropped 3 bases and J dropped 2 bases, with 17 bases sitting between them. The germline gives CDR1 SQVTM, CDR2 ANQGSEA. The CDR3 spells CSVEFGAGQPYEQYF. In DNA, the CDR3 is TGCAGCGTTGAGTTTGGGGCGGGACAGCCCTACGAGCAGTACTTC.

The rearrangement joins TRBV7-9 to TRBJ1-1; D uncertain. The CDR3 runs to 16 residues. Trimming took 5 bases from V and 1 from J, leaving 17 bases between them. Germline-derived CDR1 and CDR2 are SEHNR and FQNEAQ (reference sequence). CDR3 loop: CASSHTPRHWNTEAFF. DNA for the CDR3: TGTGCCAGCAGCCACACGCCGAGACACTGGAACACTGAAGCTTTCTTT.

The V and J genes are TRBV5-4 and TRBJ2-3, with 7 bases lining up with TRBD2. This CDR3 is built from 17 residues. Germline CDR1 and CDR2: SGHNT and YYREEE (reference sequence). Trimming at V came to 4 bases and at J to 4 bases, leaving 15 bases not matched to a gene. Here the CDR3 reads CASSPPGTGGLADTQYF. The CDR3, as DNA: TGTGCCAGCAGCCCCCCTGGGACGGGAGGACTCGCAGATACGCAGTATTTT. Looking up the rest from reference TRBV5-4 and TRBJ2-3 gives the full variable domain: ETGVTQSPTHLIKTRGQQVTLRCSSQSGHNTVSWYQQALGQGPQFIFQYYREEENGRGNFPPRFSGLQFPNYSSELNVNALELDDSALYLCASSPPGTGGLADTQYFGPGTRLTVL.

J is TRBJ2-3 and V is TRBV4-3, with no clear D. V shed 1 base and J shed 3 bases, with 11 bases lying between them. Germline loops: CDR1 LGHNA, CDR2 YSLEER. This CDR3 region has 15 residues. The chain's CDR3 is CASSQVQERTDTQYF. The DNA for the CDR3 is TGCGCCAGCAGCCAAGTTCAGGAAAGAACAGATACGCAGTATTTT.

The rearrangement uses TRBV6-6 and TRBJ2-1; D possibly corresponds to TRBD2 (6 bases). Germline V CDR1 and CDR2: MNHNY, SVGAGI (reference sequence). CDR3 length: 15 amino acids. V dropped 0 bases and J dropped 4 bases, with 10 bases sitting between them. The CDR3 protein is CASSYSGLEYNEQFF. CDR3 DNA sequence: TGTGCCAGCAGTTACTCGGGACTGGAATACAATGAGCAGTTCTTC.

This chain connects TRBV29-1 to TRBJ1-2, with 9 bases matching TRBD1. Germline V gives CDR1 SQVTM, CDR2 ANQGSEA. V lost 1 base, J lost 4 bases, and 7 bases stayed unmatched. This CDR3 has 15 residues. CDR3 loop: CSVEGLQGASYGYTF. CDR3 coding DNA: TGCAGCGTTGAAGGCCTACAGGGGGCGAGCTATGGCTACACCTTC.

The gene calls are TRBV27 and TRBJ2-5; D uncertain. The better agreement between TRBJ2-7 and the DNA end casts doubt on the J call. Looked up from germline, CDR1 is MNHEY and CDR2 is SMNVEV (reference sequence). This CDR3 comprises 15 residues. CDR3 residues: CASSLGPMNIDEQYF. CDR3 sequence (DNA): TGTGCCAGCAGTTTAGGCCCGATGAACATTGACGAGCAGTACTTC.

V gene TRBV20-1 combines with J gene TRBJ2-5; TRBD1 is a possible D gene (8 bases). Trimming removed 5 bases at V and 5 bases at J, with 21 bases between. CDR1 and CDR2 from the germline V gene are DFQATT and SNEGSKA (reference sequence). The CDR3 is made up of 15 amino acids. The DNA for the CDR3 is TGCAGTGCTCCCGTGGGACAGGACGGGAGGGAGACCCAGTACTTC. This codes for CSAPVGQDGRETQYF.

V usage is TRBV7-9 and J usage is TRBJ2-5; the D is unclear. The CDR3 runs 14 residues. From germline, CDR1 is SEHNR and CDR2 FQNEAQ (reference sequence). Trimming removed 0 bases at V and 2 bases at J, with 7 bases between. The CDR3 region is CASSLATTQETQYF. CDR3 sequence (DNA): TGTGCCAGCAGCTTAGCAACTACTCAAGAGACCCAGTACTTC.

This chain uses TRBV10-3 with TRBJ1-2; possible D gene TRBD1, 5 bases. Germline assignment: CDR1 ENHRY and CDR2 SYGVKD. CDR3 size: 13 residues. Between the trimmed V and J ends, which lost 8 bases and 8 bases, there was a span of 18 bases. The CDR3 here is CAIGESGIYGYTF. The CDR3 coding sequence is TGTGCCATCGGAGAGTCAGGGATCTACGGCTACACCTTC.

The chain couples TRBV29-1 to TRBJ2-5; D perhaps matches TRBD1 (6 bases). CDR3 length equals 12 residues. V lost 3 bases, J lost 1 base, and 6 bases lay in between. Germline CDR1 is SQVTM and CDR2 is ANQGSEA. Here the CDR3 reads CSVEGAQETQYF. CDR3 coding DNA: TGCAGCGTTGAGGGGGCCCAAGAGACCCAGTACTTC.

The V and J genes are TRBV2 and TRBJ1-6; TRBD1 might be the D (5 bases). CDR1 is SNHLY and CDR2 is FYNNEI in the germline V gene. This CDR3 has 13 residues. Trimming cost V 9 bases and J 10 bases, with 16 bases left between them. The CDR3 here is CASLRGNGSPLHF. The CDR3 nucleotides are TGTGCCAGTCTTAGGGGAAACGGGTCACCCCTCCACTTT.

The chain employs TRBV30 and TRBJ1-2; maybe TRBD1 (5 bases). There are 13 residues in the CDR3. The V gene's germline CDR1 is GTSNPN and CDR2 SVGIG (reference sequence). V lost 4 bases, J lost 6 bases, and 15 bases lay in between. The CDR3 region is CAWTPSSGHGYTF. The CDR3 bases are TGTGCCTGGACCCCCTCCTCAGGGCATGGCTACACCTTC.

The rearrangement links TRBV27 to TRBJ2-5; the D call may be TRBD1 or TRBD2 (7 bases each). CDR1 and CDR2 from the germline V gene are MNHEY and SMNVEV (reference sequence). The CDR3 totals 14 residues. Trimming took 7 bases from V and 11 from J, leaving 23 bases between them. In nucleotides, the CDR3 is TGTGCCAGCAAGGGGGCTAGCGGCTACAATGAGCAGTACTTC. This sequence encodes CASKGASGYNEQYF.

The J gene is TRBJ2-5, the V gene TRBV24-1, with 13 bases aligning to TRBD2. The CDR3 sequence is 20 residues long. CDR1 KGHDR and CDR2 SFDVKD come from the germline V gene. After removal of 0 bases from V and 5 bases from J, the junction contained 14 bases not matched to a gene. CDR3 sequence (DNA): TGTGCCACCAGTGATTTGCGGTGGACTAGCGGGAGATGGCCCCCCGAGACCCAGTACTTC. It translates to CATSDLRWTSGRWPPETQYF.

The J gene is TRBJ2-4, the V gene TRBV7-2; D is perhaps TRBD1 (6 bases). The CDR3 is 16 residues long. Deletions cut 4 bases from V and 3 bases from J, with 16 bases between. CDR1 is SGHTA and CDR2 is FQGNSA in the germline V gene. This CDR3 reads CASSSRQVLGKNIQYF. The CDR3 region has the DNA TGTGCCAGCAGCTCTCGACAGGTTTTGGGCAAAAACATTCAGTACTTC.

The V and J genes are TRBV28 and TRBJ1-5; the D is unclear. Trimming shortened V by 7 bases and J by 3 bases, and 7 bases separated the two germline ends. The CDR3 contains 12 residues. From germline, CDR1 is MDHEN and CDR2 SYDVKM. The CDR3 reads CASTVVNQPQHF. CDR3 coding DNA: TGTGCCAGCACCGTGGTCAATCAGCCCCAGCATTTT. Full variable domain (outside the CDR3, taken from reference TRBV28 and TRBJ1-5): DVKVTQSSRYLVKRTGEKVFLECVQDMDHENMFWYRQDPGLGLRLIYFSYDVKMKEKGDIPEGYSVSREKKERFSLILESASTNQTSMYLCASTVVNQPQHFGDGTRLSIL.

This clonotype has a single count. This chain connects TRBV20-1 to TRBJ2-1; TRBD2 matches 9 bases. The ends lost 0 bases at V and 0 bases at J; junction bases unmatched: 6. Germline loops: CDR1 DFQATT, CDR2 SNEGSKA (reference sequence). The length of the CDR3 is 17 residues. The CDR3 here is CSARDGLAGASYNEQFF. DNA for the CDR3: TGCAGTGCTAGAGATGGGTTAGCGGGAGCCTCCTACAATGAGCAGTTCTTC.

This clonotype was observed a handful of times. This chain uses TRBV12-3 or TRBV12-4 with TRBJ1-2; D uncertain. This CDR3 has 14 amino acids. Trimming removed 3 bases from V and 4 bases from J, with 12 bases in between. CDR3: CASSFGGAGYGYTF. In nucleotides, the CDR3 is TGTGCCAGCAGTTTTGGTGGAGCGGGCTATGGCTACACCTTC.

The genes are TRBV3-1 and TRBJ2-5; 7 positions match TRBD2. Germline V gene lookup returns CDR1 LGHDT and CDR2 YNNKEL (reference sequence). The CDR3 sequence is 15 residues long. V trimming: 4 bases; J trimming: 0 bases; junction bases outside the gene matches: 5. The CDR3 DNA reads TGTGCCAGCAGCCCCGCGGGACTACACCAAGAGACCCAGTACTTC. Translated, it gives CASSPAGLHQETQYF.

The chain combines TRBV6-6 with TRBJ2-3; D gene ambiguous. The germline V gene has CDR1 MNHNY and CDR2 SVGAGI (reference sequence). The length of the CDR3 is 11 residues. The germline V and J ends were trimmed by 7 bases and 7 bases, with 9 bases remaining between them. The chain's CDR3 is CASTTWYTQYF. CDR3 DNA: TGTGCCAGCACCACGTGGTATACGCAGTATTTT.

The gene calls are TRBV6-5 and TRBJ2-6; no definite D call. Germline-derived CDR1 and CDR2 are MNHEY and SVGAGI. The CDR3 has 15 residues. V gave up 6 bases and J gave up 3 bases, with 12 bases separating them. CDR3 sequence (DNA): TGTGCCAGCAGGTACACTGGTGGTGGGGCCAACGTCCTGACTTTC. Its translation: CASRYTGGGANVLTF.